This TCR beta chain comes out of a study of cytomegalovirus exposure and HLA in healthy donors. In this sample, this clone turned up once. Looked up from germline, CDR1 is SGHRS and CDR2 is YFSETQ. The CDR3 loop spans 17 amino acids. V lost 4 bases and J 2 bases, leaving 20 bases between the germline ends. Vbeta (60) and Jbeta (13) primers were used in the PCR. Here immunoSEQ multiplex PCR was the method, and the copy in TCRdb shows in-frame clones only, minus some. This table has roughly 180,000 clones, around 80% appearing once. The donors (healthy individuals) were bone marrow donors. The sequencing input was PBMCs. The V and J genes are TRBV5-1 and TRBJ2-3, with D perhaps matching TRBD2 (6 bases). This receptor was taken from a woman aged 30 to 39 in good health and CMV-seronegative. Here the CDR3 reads CASSNDAGSPNTDTQYF. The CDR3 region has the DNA TGCGCCAGCAGCAACGACGCCGGGAGCCCAAACACAGATACGCAGTATTTT.